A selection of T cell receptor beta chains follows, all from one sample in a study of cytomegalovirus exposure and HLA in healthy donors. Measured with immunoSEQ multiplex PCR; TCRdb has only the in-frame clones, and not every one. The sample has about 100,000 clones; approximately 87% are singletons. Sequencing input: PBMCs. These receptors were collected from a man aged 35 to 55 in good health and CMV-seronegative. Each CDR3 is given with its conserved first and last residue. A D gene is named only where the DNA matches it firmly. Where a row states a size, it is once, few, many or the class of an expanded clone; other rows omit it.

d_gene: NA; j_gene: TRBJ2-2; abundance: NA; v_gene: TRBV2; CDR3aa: CASSFLNTGELFF; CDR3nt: TGTGCCAGCAGTTTCCTGAACACCGGGGAGCTGTTTTTT
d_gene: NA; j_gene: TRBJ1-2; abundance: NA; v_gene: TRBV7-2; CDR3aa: CASSLASVNYGYTF; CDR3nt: TGTGCCAGCAGCTTAGCGTCAGTAAACTATGGCTACACCTTC
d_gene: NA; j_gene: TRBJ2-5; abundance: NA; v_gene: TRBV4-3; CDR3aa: CASSQDITSQETQYF; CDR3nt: TGCGCCAGCAGCCAAGATATTACAAGCCAAGAGACCCAGTACTTC
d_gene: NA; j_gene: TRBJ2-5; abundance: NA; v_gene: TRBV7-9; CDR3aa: CASSLDSGTQYF; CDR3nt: TGTGCCAGCAGCTTAGATTCCGGGACCCAGTACTTC
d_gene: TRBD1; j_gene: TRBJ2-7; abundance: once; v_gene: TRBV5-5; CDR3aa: CASRGQGSEQYF; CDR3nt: TGTGCCAGCAGAGGACAGGGTTCCGAGCAGTACTTC
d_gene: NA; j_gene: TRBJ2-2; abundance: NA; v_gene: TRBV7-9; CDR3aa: CASATGGELFF; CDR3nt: TGTGCCAGCGCCACAGGTGGGGAGCTGTTTTTT
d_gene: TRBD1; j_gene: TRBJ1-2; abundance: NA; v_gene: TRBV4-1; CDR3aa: CASSPSGGSYGYTF; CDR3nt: TGCGCCAGCAGCCCCTCAGGGGGGTCCTATGGCTACACCTTC
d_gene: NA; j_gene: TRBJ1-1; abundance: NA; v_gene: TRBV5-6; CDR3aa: CASSSWVGSFLNTEAFF; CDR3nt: TGTGCCAGCAGTTCCTGGGTAGGGAGTTTCTTAAACACTGAAGCTTTCTTT
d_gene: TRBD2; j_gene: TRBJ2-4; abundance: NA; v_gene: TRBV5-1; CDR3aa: CASSFGGGNKLDIQYF; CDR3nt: TGCGCCAGCAGCTTTGGGGGGGGGAATAAGTTAGACATTCAGTACTTC
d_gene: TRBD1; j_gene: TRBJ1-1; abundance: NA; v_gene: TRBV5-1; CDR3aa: CASSLAGTGGTEAFF; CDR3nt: TGCGCCAGCAGCTTGGCTGGGACAGGGGGGACTGAAGCTTTCTTT
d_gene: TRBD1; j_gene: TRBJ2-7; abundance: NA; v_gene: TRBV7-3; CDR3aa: CASSPRQGTEQYF; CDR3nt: TGTGCCAGCAGCCCCCGACAGGGAACCGAGCAGTACTTC
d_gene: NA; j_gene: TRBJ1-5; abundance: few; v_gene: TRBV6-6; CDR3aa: CASSYSMRQLGQPQHF; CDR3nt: TGTGCCAGCAGTTACTCGATGAGGCAGTTAGGTCAGCCCCAGCATTTT
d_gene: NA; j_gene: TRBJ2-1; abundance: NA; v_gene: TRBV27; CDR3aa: CASSVQGAGYNEQFF; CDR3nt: TGTGCCAGCAGTGTACAGGGAGCCGGGTACAATGAGCAGTTCTTC
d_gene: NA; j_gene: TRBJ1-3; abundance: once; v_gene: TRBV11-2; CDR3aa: CASSLGESSGNTIYF; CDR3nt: TGTGCCAGCAGCTTAGGGGAGTCCTCTGGAAACACCATATATTTT
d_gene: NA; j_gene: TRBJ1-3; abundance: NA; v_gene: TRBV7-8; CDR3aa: CASSLRGLSLEGGNTIYF; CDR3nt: TGTGCCAGCAGCCTAAGGGGACTTTCCCTGGAGGGTGGAAACACCATATATTTT
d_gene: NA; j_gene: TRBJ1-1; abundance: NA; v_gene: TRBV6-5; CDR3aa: CASSYSRRDTEAFF; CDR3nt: TGTGCCAGCAGTTACTCGCGTCGAGACACTGAAGCTTTCTTT
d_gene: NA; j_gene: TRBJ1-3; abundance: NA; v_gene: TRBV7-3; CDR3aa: CASSLPGGNTIYF; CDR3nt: TGTGCCAGCAGCTTACCAGGGGGAAACACCATATATTTT
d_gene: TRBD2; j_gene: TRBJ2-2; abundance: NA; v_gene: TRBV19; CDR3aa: CASSYPSGGRTGELFF; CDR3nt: TGTGCCAGTAGCTACCCTAGCGGGGGGCGCACCGGGGAGCTGTTTTTT
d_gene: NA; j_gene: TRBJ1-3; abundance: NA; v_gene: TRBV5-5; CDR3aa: CASSLGQDSGNTIYF; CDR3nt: TGTGCCAGCAGCTTGGGGCAAGACTCTGGAAACACCATATATTTT
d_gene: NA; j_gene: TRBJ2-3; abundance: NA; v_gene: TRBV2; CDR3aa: CASSEGYLRKDTQYF; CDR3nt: TGTGCCAGCAGTGAAGGGTACTTGCGGAAAGATACGCAGTATTTT
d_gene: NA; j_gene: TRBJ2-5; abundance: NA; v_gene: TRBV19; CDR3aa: CASSIAREVGETQYF; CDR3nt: TGTGCCAGTAGTATTGCCCGCGAGGTCGGGGAGACCCAGTACTTC
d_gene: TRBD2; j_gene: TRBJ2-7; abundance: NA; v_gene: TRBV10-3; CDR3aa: CAISVSAGGSREQYF; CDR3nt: TGTGCCATCAGTGTTTCAGCGGGGGGTTCCCGCGAGCAGTACTTC
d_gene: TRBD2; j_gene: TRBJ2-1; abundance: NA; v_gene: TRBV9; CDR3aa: CASRSLAGLDNEQFF; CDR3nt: TGTGCCAGCAGGTCTCTAGCGGGTTTAGACAATGAGCAGTTCTTC
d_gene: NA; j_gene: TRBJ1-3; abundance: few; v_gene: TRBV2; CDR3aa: CASSEVGKEGIGNTIYF; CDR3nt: TGTGCCAGCAGTGAAGTAGGGAAGGAGGGGATTGGAAACACCATATATTTT
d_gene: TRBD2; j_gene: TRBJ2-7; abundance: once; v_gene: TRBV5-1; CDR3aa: CASSFRAGGSYEQYF; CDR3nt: TGCGCCAGCAGCTTTCGGGCGGGGGGCTCCTACGAGCAGTACTTC
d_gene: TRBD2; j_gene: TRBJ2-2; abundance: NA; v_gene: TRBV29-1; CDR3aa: CSVGERGGLSGELFF; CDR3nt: TGCAGCGTGGGGGAGCGGGGGGGCCTTAGCGGGGAGCTGTTTTTT
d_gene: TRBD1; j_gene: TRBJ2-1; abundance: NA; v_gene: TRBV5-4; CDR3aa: CASSWDRGNEQFF; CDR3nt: TGTGCCAGCAGCTGGGACAGGGGAAATGAGCAGTTCTTC
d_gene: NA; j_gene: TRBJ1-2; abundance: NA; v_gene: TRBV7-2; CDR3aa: CASSLWGGGIDGYTF; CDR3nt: TGTGCCAGCAGCTTATGGGGGGGTGGGATTGATGGCTACACCTTC
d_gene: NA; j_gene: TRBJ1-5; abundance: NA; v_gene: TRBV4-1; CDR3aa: CASSPEVLGRGNQPQHF; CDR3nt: TGCGCCAGCAGCCCAGAGGTACTGGGCAGAGGCAATCAGCCCCAGCATTTT
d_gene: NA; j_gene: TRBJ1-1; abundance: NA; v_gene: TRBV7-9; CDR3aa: CSSSLATGVGAFF; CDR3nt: TGTTCCAGCAGCTTAGCGACGGGGGTCGGGGCTTTCTTT
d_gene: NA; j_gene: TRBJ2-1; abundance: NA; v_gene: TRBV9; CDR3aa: CASSLIGSHEQFF; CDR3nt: TGTGCCAGCAGCTTAATCGGGTCCCATGAGCAGTTCTTC
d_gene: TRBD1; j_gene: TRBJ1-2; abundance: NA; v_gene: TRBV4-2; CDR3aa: CASSPRTGGLGYTF; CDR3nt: TGTGCCAGCAGCCCCCGGACAGGGGGCTTGGGCTACACCTTC
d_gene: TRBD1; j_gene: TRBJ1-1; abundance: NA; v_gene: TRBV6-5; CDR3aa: CASSTKTGGRAEAFF; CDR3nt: TGTGCCAGCAGTACTAAAACAGGGGGTAGGGCTGAAGCTTTCTTT
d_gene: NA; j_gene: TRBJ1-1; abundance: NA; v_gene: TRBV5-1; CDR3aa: CASSLVWGNTEAFF; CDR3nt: TGCGCCAGCAGCTTGGTATGGGGCAACACTGAAGCTTTCTTT
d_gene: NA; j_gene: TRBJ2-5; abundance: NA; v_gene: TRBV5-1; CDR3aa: CASSLAGTEEQYF; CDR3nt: TGCGCCAGCAGCTTGGCGGGTACGGAAGAGCAGTACTTC